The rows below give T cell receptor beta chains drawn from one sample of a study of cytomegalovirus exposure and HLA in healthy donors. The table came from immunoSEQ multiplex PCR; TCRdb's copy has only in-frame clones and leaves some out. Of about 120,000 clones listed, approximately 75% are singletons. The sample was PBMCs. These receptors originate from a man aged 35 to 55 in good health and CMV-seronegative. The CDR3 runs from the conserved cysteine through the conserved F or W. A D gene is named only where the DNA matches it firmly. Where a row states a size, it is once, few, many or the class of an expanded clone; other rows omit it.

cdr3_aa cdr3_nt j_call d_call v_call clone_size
CASSGPGGTGELFF TGTGCCAGCAGCGGTCCGGGGGGCACCGGGGAGCTGTTTTTT TRBJ2-2 TRBD2 TRBV11-2 NA
CASTGLAGGYEQFF TGTGCCAGCACGGGACTAGCGGGGGGGTATGAGCAGTTCTTC TRBJ2-1 TRBD2 TRBV2 few
CASSRRGIQETQYF TGTGCCAGCAGTAGGCGGGGGATCCAAGAGACCCAGTACTTC TRBJ2-5 TRBD2 TRBV11-2 NA
CAISRTGNSNQPQHF TGTGCCATCAGCAGGACAGGGAATAGCAATCAGCCCCAGCATTTT TRBJ1-5 TRBD1 TRBV10-3 once
CASSDSASGGATDTQYF TGTGCCAGCAGTGACTCGGCTAGCGGGGGGGCCACAGATACGCAGTATTTT TRBJ2-3 TRBD2 TRBV6-4 NA
CSVQRGNLYNEQFF TGCAGCGTTCAGCGGGGGAATTTATACAATGAGCAGTTCTTC TRBJ2-1 TRBD2 TRBV29-1 NA
CASSPSGTVNYGYTF TGTGCCAGCAGCCCCTCGGGGACAGTTAACTATGGCTACACCTTC TRBJ1-2 TRBD1 TRBV7-3 few
CAISGGTGLFF TGTGCCATCAGTGGGGGGACAGGACTGTTTTTT TRBJ1-4 TRBD1 TRBV10-3 NA
CSVAPPLSTDTQYF TGCAGCGTTGCCCCTCCACTTTCCACAGATACGCAGTATTTT TRBJ2-3 NA TRBV29-1 NA
CASSLGGQGVKGGYTF TGTGCCAGCAGTCTAGGGGGGCAGGGGGTGAAGGGTGGCTACACCTTC TRBJ1-2 TRBD1 TRBV28 NA
CASTGLAYEQFF TGCGCCAGCACAGGTCTAGCGTATGAGCAGTTCTTC TRBJ2-1 NA TRBV10-2 NA
CAWSTDRAGNTIYF TGTGCCTGGAGTACTGACAGGGCTGGAAACACCATATATTTT TRBJ1-3 TRBD1 TRBV30 NA
CASGPQANTGELFF TGTGCCAGTGGACCACAGGCTAACACCGGGGAGCTGTTTTTT TRBJ2-2 NA TRBV19 NA
CASSPLSQGLNTEAFF TGTGCCAGCAGCCCCCTTTCTCAGGGTCTGAACACTGAAGCTTTCTTT TRBJ1-1 NA TRBV7-3 NA
CASSLVFDEQFF TGCGCCAGCAGCTTGGTCTTCGATGAGCAGTTCTTC TRBJ2-1 NA TRBV5-1 NA
CASSYSQGFGELFF TGTGCCAGCAGTTACTCACAGGGGTTCGGGGAGCTGTTTTTT TRBJ2-2 TRBD1 TRBV6-5 NA
CASSAAGVPTGELFF TGTGCCAGCAGCGCCGCGGGGGTACCCACCGGGGAGCTGTTTTTT TRBJ2-2 TRBD2 TRBV7-2 NA
CASSRGTGGGYTF TGTGCCAGCAGCCGCGGGACCGGGGGTGGCTACACCTTC TRBJ1-2 NA TRBV5-6 NA
CAWNLAEGSSQYF TGTGCCTGGAATCTAGCGGAGGGGAGTTCGCAGTATTTT TRBJ2-3 TRBD2 TRBV30 few
CASSSTSGLLGYEQYF TGTGCCAGCAGTTCGACTAGCGGCCTTTTAGGGTACGAGCAGTACTTC TRBJ2-7 TRBD2 TRBV28 NA
CASSPSGSTHTQYF TGTGCCAGCAGCCCTAGCGGGAGCACCCATACGCAGTATTTT TRBJ2-3 TRBD2 TRBV7-3 NA
CASSPAGRYEQYF TGTGCCAGCAGCCCAGCGGGACGTTACGAGCAGTACTTC TRBJ2-7 TRBD2 TRBV7-2 NA
CASSQGYTYGYTF TGTGCCAGCAGCCAAGGGTACACCTATGGCTACACCTTC TRBJ1-2 NA TRBV14 once
CASSVSSGRHNEQFF TGTGCCAGCAGCGTGTCTAGCGGGCGTCACAATGAGCAGTTCTTC TRBJ2-1 TRBD2 TRBV9 NA
CASSSGHQLWAGYTF TGTGCCAGCAGTTCGGGACACCAACTTTGGGCTGGCTACACCTTC TRBJ1-2 NA TRBV6-4 NA
CAWSVRGYSNQPQHF TGTGCCTGGAGTGTAAGGGGATATAGCAATCAGCCCCAGCATTTT TRBJ1-5 NA TRBV30 NA
CAITPSGGTEAFF TGTGCCATCACCCCCTCAGGGGGCACTGAAGCTTTCTTT TRBJ1-1 TRBD1 TRBV10-3 NA
CSVVPTGGQHEQYF TGCAGCGTTGTACCGACAGGGGGCCAACACGAGCAGTACTTC TRBJ2-7 TRBD1 TRBV29-1 NA
CASSNRYEQYF TGTGCCAGCAGCAACAGGTACGAGCAGTACTTC TRBJ2-7 NA TRBV13 NA
CASSLNMGRTEAFF TGTGCCAGCAGTTTAAACATGGGGAGGACTGAAGCTTTCTTT TRBJ1-1 NA TRBV28 NA
CASSPGTGGPYEQYF TGTGCCAGCAGCCCCGGGACAGGTGGTCCCTACGAGCAGTACTTC TRBJ2-7 TRBD1 TRBV5-6 NA
CASSIVGTGTSGANGLTF TGTGCCAGTAGTATCGTGGGGACAGGGACGTCTGGGGCCAACGGCCTGACTTTC TRBJ2-6 TRBD1 TRBV19 NA
CASSLPADSSSYEQYF TGCGCCAGCAGCTTACCGGCAGACTCTAGCTCCTACGAGCAGTACTTC TRBJ2-7 NA TRBV5-1 NA
CASSEQPVQPTGF TGTGCCAGCAGTGAGCAACCCGTACAGCCGACCGGTTTT TRBJ2-3 NA TRBV2 NA
CASSLTGGNEQFF TGTGCCAGCAGCTTGACAGGGGGCAATGAGCAGTTCTTC TRBJ2-1 TRBD1 TRBV5-4 NA
CASSLNNMGYTF TGTGCCAGCAGCTTGAACAATATGGGCTACACCTTC TRBJ1-2 NA TRBV7-9 NA
CASSGRTGYEQYF TGTGCCAGTAGTGGGAGGACAGGGTACGAGCAGTACTTC TRBJ2-7 TRBD1 TRBV19 NA
CASSYSQVPNEKLFF TGTGCCAGCAGTTACTCTCAGGTCCCCAATGAAAAACTGTTTTTT TRBJ1-4 NA TRBV6-5 few
CASSFYWQETQYF TGTGCCAGCAGCTTTTACTGGCAAGAGACCCAGTACTTC TRBJ2-5 NA TRBV5-5 NA
CASSKGGMNTEAFF TGTGCCAGCTCGAAGGGCGGGATGAACACTGAAGCTTTCTTT TRBJ1-1 NA TRBV18 NA
CASSDGTPGGNQPQHF TGTGCCAGCTCAGACGGGACACCCGGTGGCAATCAGCCCCAGCATTTT TRBJ1-5 NA TRBV18 NA
CASSLWSSGGDRNEQFF TGTGCCAGCAGTTTATGGTCTAGCGGGGGGGATAGGAATGAGCAGTTCTTC TRBJ2-1 TRBD2 TRBV27 NA
CASSPRGGQAGVDTQYF TGTGCCAGCAGCCCCCGGGGCGGGCAAGCGGGAGTGGATACGCAGTATTTT TRBJ2-3 TRBD2 TRBV7-2 NA
CASSLGSGFEAFF TGTGCCAGCAGCTTAGGGTCCGGGTTTGAAGCTTTCTTT TRBJ1-1 NA TRBV13 once
CASSSQPGGGGADTQYF TGCGCCAGCAGCTCACAACCTGGTGGGGGCGGCGCAGATACGCAGTATTTT TRBJ2-3 NA TRBV5-1 NA
CASSPRQGTDTEAFF TGTGCCAGCTCACCAAGACAGGGGACCGACACTGAAGCTTTCTTT TRBJ1-1 TRBD1 TRBV18 NA
CASSLDSSNQPQHF TGTGCCAGCAGCTTGGACAGTTCTAATCAGCCCCAGCATTTT TRBJ1-5 NA TRBV5-6 NA
CASSYSSPGRAFF TGTGCCAGCAGTTACTCAAGCCCGGGGAGGGCTTTCTTT TRBJ1-1 NA TRBV6-5 NA
CASSFGRYFFDSNQPQHF TGTGCCAGCAGCTTCGGGAGGTATTTCTTCGATAGCAATCAGCCCCAGCATTTT TRBJ1-5 NA TRBV11-1 NA
CASSAGRGSYGYTF TGTGCCAGCAGTGCGGGACGGGGAAGCTATGGCTACACCTTC TRBJ1-2 NA TRBV6-5 few
CAWSTGHSGNTIYF TGTGCCTGGTCCACAGGGCACTCTGGAAACACCATATATTTT TRBJ1-3 NA TRBV30 NA
CASGRERSGELFF TGTGCCAGCGGGAGGGAGAGGTCCGGGGAGCTGTTTTTT TRBJ2-2 TRBD2 TRBV2 few
CSVVGLNEQFF TGCAGCGTTGTGGGCCTCAATGAGCAGTTCTTC TRBJ2-1 NA TRBV29-1 NA